This T cell receptor beta chain is from a study of CD8 T cells in Susac syndrome (dated by TCRdb to about 2019). Regarding the complete study: The study used repertoire sequencing to test whether antigen drove CD8+ T cell activation and differentiation in Susac syndrome. What the authors observed across the whole study: The TCR sequencing and HLA analysis was acknowledged to have included a relatively small number of individuals.

RNA was extracted with the RNeasy kit and about 0.45 to 1 ug was reverse transcribed using random hexamers. The immunoSEQ multiplex PCR assay, which covers 54 Vbeta and 13 Jbeta segments, was used to amplify TCR beta CDR3 regions. PCR amplification bias was corrected by using a synthetic template baseline for primer optimization and computational correction. Per the authors' processing: Reads were annotated to V, D and J genes according to IMGT and were analyzed with immunoSEQ Analyzer, with only productive sequences retained. Clonality was calculated as one minus the Shannon entropy normalized by log2 of the number of productive unique sequences. For each patient and control, public and private clones were evaluated within the 100 most prevalent clones. Clones were defined as Susac-specific when absent from the healthy and MS cohorts, from some 1,100 published viral clones and from other ImmuneACCESS disease sequences. The public reads were reanalyzed by TCRdb: fastp trimming at Q25, MiXCR alignment, in-frame beta chains only. Here each entry gathers all rows of one CDR3 protein and keeps the most common genes and DNA. TCRdb, not the original authors, processed these V and J calls. This sample holds 180,000 or so distinct CDR3 sequences; about 95% were observed only once. 0.085% to 0.13% of the sample goes to the ten largest clones.

Its CDR3 holds 13 amino acids, cysteine through phenylalanine. Only the CDR3 part of the read is kept: 39 bases, read in frame from the first base. Trimming at the junction amounts to 3 bases on V and 8 bases on J, and the germline ends lie 12 bases apart. From a lookup of the germline V gene, CDR1 and CDR2 are KGHDR and SFDVKD. About this clonotype itself: The target of this receptor is not known. Base qualities were left out, and no much larger clone turns up one base away.

Peripheral blood CD8+ and CD4+ T cells from healthy donors, Susac syndrome patients and multiple sclerosis patients were profiled using high-throughput TCR beta sequencing. The healthy donors served as controls matched for age and sex. Bulk CD8+ and CD4+ T cells were purified magnetically by negative isolation, whereas CD8+ TEMRA cells were enriched by FACS. Blood was drawn into EDTA tubes, processed within 24 hours, and PBMCs were isolated by density gradient centrifugation. PBMCs intended for TCR sequencing were cryopreserved in liquid nitrogen and were subsequently thawed in a 37 degrees C water bath. The sorted or isolated CD4+, CD8+ and CD8+ TEMRA cells had a purity of 90% or higher.

Material for sequencing was CD4+ T cells from PBMCs. The V and J genes are TRBV24-1 and TRBJ1-2; a tentative D call is TRBD1 (6 bases match). The sequence was obtained from a human donor in good health. In nucleotide form, the sequence is TGTGCCACCAGTGATCCTGGGGGCGTAGGCTACACCTTC. The encoded protein is CATSDPGGVGYTF.